This TCR beta chain is drawn from a study of control samples from healthy donors and cancer patients. The CDR3 loop spans 13 amino acids. The germline V gene encodes CDR1 SGHTA and CDR2 FQGNSA. V shed 4 bases, J shed 11 bases, and the junction held 9 bases outside the gene matches. Libraries were prepared by immunoSEQ multiplex PCR; TCRdb keeps only in-frame clonotypes and omits some of them. This table holds tens of thousands of clones, less than 90% found once. The TCR was taken from a woman aged 45-65 years with colorectal cancer. The sample taken for sequencing was PBMCs. The chain employs TRBV7-2 and TRBJ1-1; 8 bases agree with TRBD1. CDR3 sequence (DNA): TGTGCCAGCAGCTCCGACAGGGGAGTAGGCGCTTTCTTT. This translates into CASSSDRGVGAFF.